This T cell receptor (beta chain) was captured by sequencing in a study of graft-versus-host responses after intestinal transplantation. Trimming took 3 bases from V and 4 from J; bases not matched to a gene: 5. The germline gives CDR1 WSHSY, CDR2 SAAADI. This CDR3 has 14 amino acids. Study findings and constraints: GvH clonotypes were identified within recipient marrow, with a subset emerging first in ileum or blood. Individuals carrying graft-donor T cell macrochimerism showed high graft-versus-host to host-versus-graft clonal ratios in allografts.

Sequenced by immunoSEQ multiplex PCR; TCRdb stores in-frame clones only, minus some. The data show about 14,000 clones, over 85% seen once. As for this clone: Its antigen remains unidentified.

The chain carries TRBV10-2 and TRBJ2-5; TRBD2 matches at 7 bases. This clonotype was obtained from a human patient who received an intestinal transplant, so some T cells may come from the graft donor. The sequenced sample was PBMCs, obtained 9 days after transplant. CDR3 residues: CASSDGGSGETQYF. The CDR3 nucleotides are TGCGCCAGCAGTGACGGCGGGAGCGGAGAGACCCAGTACTTC.